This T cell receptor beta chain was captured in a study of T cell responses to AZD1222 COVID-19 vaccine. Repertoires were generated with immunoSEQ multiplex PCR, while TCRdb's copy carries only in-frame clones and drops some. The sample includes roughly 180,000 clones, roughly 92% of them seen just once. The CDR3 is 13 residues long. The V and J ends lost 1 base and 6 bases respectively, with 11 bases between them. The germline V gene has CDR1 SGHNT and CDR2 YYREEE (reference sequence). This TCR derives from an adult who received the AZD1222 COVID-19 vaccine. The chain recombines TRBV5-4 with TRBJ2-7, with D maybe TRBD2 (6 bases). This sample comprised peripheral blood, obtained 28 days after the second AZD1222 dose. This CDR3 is CASSLPTRSEQYF. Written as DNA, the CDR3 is TGTGCCAGCAGCTTGCCGACTAGATCCGAGCAGTACTTC.